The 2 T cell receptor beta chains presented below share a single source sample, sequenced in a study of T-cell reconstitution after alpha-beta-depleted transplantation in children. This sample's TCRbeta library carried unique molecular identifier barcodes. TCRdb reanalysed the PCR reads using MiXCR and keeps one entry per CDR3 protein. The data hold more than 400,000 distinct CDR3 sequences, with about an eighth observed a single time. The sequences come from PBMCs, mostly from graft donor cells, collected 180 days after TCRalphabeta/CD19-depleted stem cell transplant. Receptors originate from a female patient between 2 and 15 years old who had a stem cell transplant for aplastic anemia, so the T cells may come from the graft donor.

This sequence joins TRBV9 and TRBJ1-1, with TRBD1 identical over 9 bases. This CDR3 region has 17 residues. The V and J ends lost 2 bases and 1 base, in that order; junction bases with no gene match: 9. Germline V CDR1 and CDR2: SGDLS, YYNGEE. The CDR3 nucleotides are TGTGCCAGCAGCGTCAAGTCGACAGGGGGTCCGAACACTGAAGCTTTCTTT. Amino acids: CASSVKSTGGPNTEAFF.

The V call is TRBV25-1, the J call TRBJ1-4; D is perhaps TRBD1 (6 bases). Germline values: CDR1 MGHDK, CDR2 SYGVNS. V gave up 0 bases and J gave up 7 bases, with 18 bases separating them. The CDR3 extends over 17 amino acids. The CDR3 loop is CASSEYPLQGTREKLFF. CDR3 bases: TGTGCCAGCAGTGAATATCCATTACAGGGAACTCGTGAAAAACTGTTTTTT.